This is a list of T cell receptor beta chains from one sample in a study of control samples from healthy donors and cancer patients. The table came from immunoSEQ multiplex PCR; TCRdb's copy has only in-frame clones and leaves some out. The sample consists of approximately 50,000 clones, 87% of them appearing once. Sequenced sample: PBMCs. These receptor sequences come from a woman aged 55-69 years with lung cancer. Both conserved end residues are trimmed from each CDR3. Fields, in order: V gene, clone size, CDR3 length, J gene, CDR3 protein. Only some rows state a clone size, as once, few, many or a class for expanded clones.

TRBV5-6	NA	12	TRBJ1-1	ASSFFLLSTEAF
TRBV7-2	NA	13	TRBJ1-5	ASRIQTGFDQPQH
TRBV24-1	NA	14	TRBJ2-5	ATSDYRGSWQETQY
TRBV7-3	NA	14	TRBJ1-1	ASSPNMGVVSTEAF
TRBV19	once	11	TRBJ1-2	ASSEAGDRGYT
TRBV9	NA	12	TRBJ2-1	ASSVQMEGSEQF
TRBV4-1	NA	13	TRBJ1-1	ASKVGQGANTEAF
TRBV15	NA	14	TRBJ1-3	ATSRDGGDSGNTIY
TRBV6-5	NA	12	TRBJ1-2	ASSNRDGHYGYT
TRBV6-5	NA	14	TRBJ2-5	ASSYSKFQGRETQY
TRBV5-1	NA	13	TRBJ2-5	ASSQGTGQQETQY
TRBV10-1	NA	12	TRBJ1-2	ASSPLGTAYGYT
TRBV5-1	NA	12	TRBJ2-6	ASSLEEKANVLT
TRBV7-6	once	11	TRBJ2-1	ASSLAEGGEQF
TRBV4-2	NA	13	TRBJ1-5	ASSQEDRNNQPQH
TRBV7-9	NA	12	TRBJ1-1	ASSTDTSNTEAF
TRBV3-1/TRBV3-2	NA	13	TRBJ2-7	ASSQASGSVGEQY
TRBV7-8	NA	14	TRBJ2-1	ASSPGTSGYYNEQF
TRBV7-3	once	14	TRBJ2-2	ASSLTTSGGTGELF
TRBV7-3	NA	13	TRBJ1-1	ASSLNADRGTEAF
TRBV29-1	NA	10	TRBJ1-2	SGRDGNYGYT
TRBV29-1	NA	11	TRBJ2-1	SVSSVSYNEQF
TRBV2	once	12	TRBJ1-5	ASTNYYSNQPQH
TRBV4-1	NA	10	TRBJ2-1	ATAGGPQQQF
TRBV6-6	NA	14	TRBJ2-5	ASSYSTSGYQETQY
TRBV10-2	NA	12	TRBJ2-7	ASSEAYRAYEQY
TRBV9	once	11	TRBJ2-1	ASSPTTGDEQF
TRBV2	NA	14	TRBJ2-5	ASSDLGGTGWETQY
TRBV9	NA	11	TRBJ2-2	ASSPSDTGELF
TRBV2	NA	13	TRBJ1-4	ASSPSGVRNEKLF
TRBV20-1	NA	11	TRBJ1-6	SASARAGSPLH
TRBV18	NA	11	TRBJ1-1	ASSPQGNTEAF
TRBV15	NA	15	TRBJ2-1	ATSRESGLAGEDEQF
TRBV20-1	few	13	TRBJ1-5	SASSAAGVNQPQH
TRBV2	NA	13	TRBJ1-4	ASSPSEATNEKLF
TRBV5-1	NA	12	TRBJ1-1	ASSWGDVNTEAF
TRBV9	once	15	TRBJ2-1	ASSPFREAGTYNEQF
TRBV27	once	12	TRBJ2-7	ASRLTPAGGEQY